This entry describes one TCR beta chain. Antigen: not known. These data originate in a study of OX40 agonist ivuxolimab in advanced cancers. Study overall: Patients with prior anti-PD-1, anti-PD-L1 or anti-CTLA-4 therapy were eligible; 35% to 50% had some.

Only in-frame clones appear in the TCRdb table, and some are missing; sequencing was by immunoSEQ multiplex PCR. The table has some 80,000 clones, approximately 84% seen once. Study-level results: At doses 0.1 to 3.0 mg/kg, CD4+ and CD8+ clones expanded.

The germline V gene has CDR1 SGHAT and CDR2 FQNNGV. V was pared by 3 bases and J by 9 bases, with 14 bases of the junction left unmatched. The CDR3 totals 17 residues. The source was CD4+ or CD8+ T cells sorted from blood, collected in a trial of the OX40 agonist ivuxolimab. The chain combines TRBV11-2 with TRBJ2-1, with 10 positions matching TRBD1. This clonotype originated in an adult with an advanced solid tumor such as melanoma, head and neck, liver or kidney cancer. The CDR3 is CASSFELPGQGLSEQFF. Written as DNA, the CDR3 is TGTGCCAGCAGCTTTGAACTCCCGGGACAGGGGCTGTCTGAGCAGTTCTTC.